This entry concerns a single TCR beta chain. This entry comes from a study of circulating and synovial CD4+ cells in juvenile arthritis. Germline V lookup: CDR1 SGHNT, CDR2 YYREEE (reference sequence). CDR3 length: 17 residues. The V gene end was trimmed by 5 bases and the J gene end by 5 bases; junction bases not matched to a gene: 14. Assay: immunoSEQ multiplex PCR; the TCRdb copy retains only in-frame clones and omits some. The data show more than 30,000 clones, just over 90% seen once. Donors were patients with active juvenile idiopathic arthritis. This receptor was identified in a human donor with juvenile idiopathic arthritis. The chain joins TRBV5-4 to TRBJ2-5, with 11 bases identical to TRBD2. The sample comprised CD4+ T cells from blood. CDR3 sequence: CASRPLAGEPDGETQYF. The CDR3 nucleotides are TGTGCCAGCAGGCCACTAGCGGGGGAGCCCGACGGGGAGACCCAGTACTTC.